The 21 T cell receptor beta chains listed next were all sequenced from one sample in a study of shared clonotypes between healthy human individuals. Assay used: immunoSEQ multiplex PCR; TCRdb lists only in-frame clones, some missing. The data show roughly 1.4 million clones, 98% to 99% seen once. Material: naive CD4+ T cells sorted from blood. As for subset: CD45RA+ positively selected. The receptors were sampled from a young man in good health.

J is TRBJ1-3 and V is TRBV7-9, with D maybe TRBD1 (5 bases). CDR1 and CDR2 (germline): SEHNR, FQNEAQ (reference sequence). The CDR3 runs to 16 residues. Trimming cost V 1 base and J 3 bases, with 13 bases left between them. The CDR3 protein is CASSLGGVPGGNTIYF. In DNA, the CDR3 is TGTGCCAGCAGCTTAGGAGGGGTTCCTGGTGGAAACACCATATATTTT.

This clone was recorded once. Here the CDR3 DNA reads TGTGCCAGCAGCCCGGACAGGTCGTTGAAGCAGTACTTC. Protein product: CASSPDRSLKQYF. The chain is built from TRBV5-6 and TRBJ2-7; 7 positions match TRBD1. V gave up 4 bases and J gave up 8 bases; unmatched junction bases: 9. CDR3 length: 13 residues. Looked up from germline, CDR1 is SGHDT and CDR2 is YYEEEE.

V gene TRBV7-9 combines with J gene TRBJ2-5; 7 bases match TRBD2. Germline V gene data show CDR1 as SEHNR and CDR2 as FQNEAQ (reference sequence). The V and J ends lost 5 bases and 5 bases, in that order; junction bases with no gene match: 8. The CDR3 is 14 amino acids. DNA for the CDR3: TGTGCCAGCAGCCTGGCGGGAGAACGGGAGACCCAGTACTTC. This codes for CASSLAGERETQYF.

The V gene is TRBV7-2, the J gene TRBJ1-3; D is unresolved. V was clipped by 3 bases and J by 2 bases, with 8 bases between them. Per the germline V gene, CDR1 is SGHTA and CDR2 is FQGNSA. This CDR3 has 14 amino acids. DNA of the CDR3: TGTGCCAGCAGCTTGGGGAGTCCTGGAAACACCATATATTTT. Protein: CASSLGSPGNTIYF. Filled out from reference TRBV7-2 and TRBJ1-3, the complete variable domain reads GAGVSQSPSNKVTEKGKDVELRCDPISGHTALYWYRQSLGQGLEFLIYFQGNSAPDKSGLPSDRFSAERTGGSVSTLTIQRTQQEDSAVYLCASSLGSPGNTIYFGEGSWLTVV.

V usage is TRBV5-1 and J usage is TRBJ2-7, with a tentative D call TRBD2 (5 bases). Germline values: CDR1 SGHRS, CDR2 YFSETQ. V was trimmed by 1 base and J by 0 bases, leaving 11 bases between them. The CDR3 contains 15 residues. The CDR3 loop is CASSLFAGPSYEQYF. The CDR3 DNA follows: TGCGCCAGCAGCTTGTTCGCGGGCCCCTCCTACGAGCAGTACTTC.

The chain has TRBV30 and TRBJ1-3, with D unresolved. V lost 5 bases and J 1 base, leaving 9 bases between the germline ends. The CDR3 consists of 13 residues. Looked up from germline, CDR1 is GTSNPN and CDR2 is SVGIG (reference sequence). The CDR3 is CAWDITSGNTIYF. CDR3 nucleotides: TGTGCCTGGGATATAACATCTGGAAACACCATATATTTT.

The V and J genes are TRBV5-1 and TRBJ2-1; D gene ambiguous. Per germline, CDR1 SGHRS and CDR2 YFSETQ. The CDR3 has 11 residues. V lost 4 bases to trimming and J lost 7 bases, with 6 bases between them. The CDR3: CASSIGNEQFF. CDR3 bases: TGCGCCAGCAGCATCGGGAATGAGCAGTTCTTC.

CDR3 in DNA: TGTGCCAGCAGCTTATCTTGGCGACTAGCGGGAGCGACAGATACGCAGTATTTT. Protein: CASSLSWRLAGATDTQYF. J is TRBJ2-3 and V is TRBV7-8, with 12 bases identical to TRBD2. The V segment lost 2 bases and the J segment 3 bases; nucleotides outside the gene matches: 9. The CDR3 length is 18 residues. Germline CDR1 SGHVS, CDR2 FQNEAQ.

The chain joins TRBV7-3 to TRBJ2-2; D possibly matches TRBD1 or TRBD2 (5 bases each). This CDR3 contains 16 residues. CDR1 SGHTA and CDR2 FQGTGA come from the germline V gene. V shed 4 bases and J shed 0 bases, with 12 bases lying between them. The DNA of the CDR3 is TGTGCCAGCAGCTCCACCGGGACCACGAACACCGGGGAGCTGTTTTTT. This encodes CASSSTGTTNTGELFF.

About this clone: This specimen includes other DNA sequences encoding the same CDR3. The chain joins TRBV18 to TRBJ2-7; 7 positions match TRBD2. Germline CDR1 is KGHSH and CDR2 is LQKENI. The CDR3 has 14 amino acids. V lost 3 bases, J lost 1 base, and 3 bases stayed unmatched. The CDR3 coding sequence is TGTGCCAGCTCACCGGCTAGCGGATCCTACGAGCAGTACTTC. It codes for CASSPASGSYEQYF.

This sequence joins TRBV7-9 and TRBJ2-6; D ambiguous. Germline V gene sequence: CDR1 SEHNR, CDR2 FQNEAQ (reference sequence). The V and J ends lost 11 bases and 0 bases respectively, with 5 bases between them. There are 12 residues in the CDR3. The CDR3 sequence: CAGHSGANVLTF. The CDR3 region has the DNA TGTGCCGGTCACTCTGGGGCCAACGTCCTGACTTTC. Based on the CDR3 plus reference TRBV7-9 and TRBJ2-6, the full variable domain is DTGVSQNPRHKITKRGQNVTFRCDPISEHNRLYWYRQTLGQGPEFLTYFQNEAQLEKSRLLSDRFSAERPKGSFSTLEIQRTEQGDSAMYLCAGHSGANVLTFGAGSRLTVL.

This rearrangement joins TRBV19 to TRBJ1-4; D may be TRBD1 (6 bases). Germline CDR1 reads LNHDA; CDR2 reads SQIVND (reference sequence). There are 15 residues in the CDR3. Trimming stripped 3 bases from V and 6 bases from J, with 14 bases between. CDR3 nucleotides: TGTGCCAGTAGTATTTTGGGGGGCGCATATGAAAAACTGTTTTTT. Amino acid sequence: CASSILGGAYEKLFF.

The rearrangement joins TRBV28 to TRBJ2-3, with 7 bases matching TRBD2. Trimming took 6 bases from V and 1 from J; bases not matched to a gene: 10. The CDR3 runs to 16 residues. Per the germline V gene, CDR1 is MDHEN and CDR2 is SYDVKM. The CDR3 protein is CASRVWGGTGTDTQYF. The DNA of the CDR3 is TGTGCCAGCAGAGTTTGGGGGGGAACGGGCACAGATACGCAGTATTTT. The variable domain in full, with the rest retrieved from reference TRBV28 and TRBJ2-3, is DVKVTQSSRYLVKRTGEKVFLECVQDMDHENMFWYRQDPGLGLRLIYFSYDVKMKEKGDIPEGYSVSREKKERFSLILESASTNQTSMYLCASRVWGGTGTDTQYFGPGTRLTVL.

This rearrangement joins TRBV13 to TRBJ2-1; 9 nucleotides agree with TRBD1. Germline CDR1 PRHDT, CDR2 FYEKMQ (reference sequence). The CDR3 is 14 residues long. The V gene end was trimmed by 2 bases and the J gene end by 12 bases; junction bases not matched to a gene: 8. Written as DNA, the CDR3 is TGTGCCAGCAGCTTACGGGACAGGGCGTTTAGGCAGTTCTTC. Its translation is CASSLRDRAFRQFF.

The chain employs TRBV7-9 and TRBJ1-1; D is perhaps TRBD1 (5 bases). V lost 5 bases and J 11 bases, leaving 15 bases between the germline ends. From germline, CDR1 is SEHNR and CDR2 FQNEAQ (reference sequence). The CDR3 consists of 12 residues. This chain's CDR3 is CASSTGELSAFF. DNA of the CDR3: TGTGCCAGCAGCACGGGGGAACTTTCGGCTTTCTTT. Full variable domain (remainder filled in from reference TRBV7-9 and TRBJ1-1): DTGVSQNPRHKITKRGQNVTFRCDPISEHNRLYWYRQTLGQGPEFLTYFQNEAQLEKSRLLSDRFSAERPKGSFSTLEIQRTEQGDSAMYLCASSTGELSAFFGQGTRLTVV.

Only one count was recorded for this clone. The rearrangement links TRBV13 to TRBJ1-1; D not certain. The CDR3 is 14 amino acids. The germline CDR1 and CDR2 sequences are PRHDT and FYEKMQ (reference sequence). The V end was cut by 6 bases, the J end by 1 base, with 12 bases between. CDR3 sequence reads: CASSVGRRNTEAFF. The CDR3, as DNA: TGTGCCAGCAGTGTCGGGCGGAGGAACACTGAAGCTTTCTTT. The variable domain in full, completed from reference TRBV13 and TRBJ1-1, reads AAGVIQSPRHLIKEKRETATLKCYPIPRHDTVYWYQQGPGQDPQFLISFYEKMQSDKGSIPDRFSAQQFSDYHSELNMSSLELGDSALYFCASSVGRRNTEAFFGQGTRLTVV.

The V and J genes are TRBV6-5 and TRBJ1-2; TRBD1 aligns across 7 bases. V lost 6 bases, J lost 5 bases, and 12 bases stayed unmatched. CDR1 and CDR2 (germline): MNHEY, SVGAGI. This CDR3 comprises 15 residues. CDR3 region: CASRAGTAPIYGYTF. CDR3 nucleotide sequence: TGTGCCAGCAGGGCCGGGACAGCCCCTATATATGGCTACACCTTC.

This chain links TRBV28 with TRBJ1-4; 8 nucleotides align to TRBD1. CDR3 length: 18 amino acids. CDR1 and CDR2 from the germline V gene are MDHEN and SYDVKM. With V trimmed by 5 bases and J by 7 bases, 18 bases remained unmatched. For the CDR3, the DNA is TGTGCCAGCAGTCGTCCGAGGGACAGGATCCGGCGGGGTGAAAAACTGTTTTTT. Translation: CASSRPRDRIRRGEKLFF.

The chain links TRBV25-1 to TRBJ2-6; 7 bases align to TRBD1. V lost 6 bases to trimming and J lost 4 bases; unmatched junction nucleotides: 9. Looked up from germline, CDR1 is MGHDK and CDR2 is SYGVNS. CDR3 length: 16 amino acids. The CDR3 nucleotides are TGTGCCAGCAGCCCACAGGGGTGGAGCGGGGCCAACGTCCTGACTTTC. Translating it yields CASSPQGWSGANVLTF.

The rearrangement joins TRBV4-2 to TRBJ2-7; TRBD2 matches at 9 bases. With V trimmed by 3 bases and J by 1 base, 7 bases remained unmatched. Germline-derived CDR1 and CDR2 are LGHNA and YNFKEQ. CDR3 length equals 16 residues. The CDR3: CASSQVTSGRSYEQYF. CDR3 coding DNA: TGTGCCAGCAGCCAGGTGACTAGCGGAAGATCCTACGAGCAGTACTTC.

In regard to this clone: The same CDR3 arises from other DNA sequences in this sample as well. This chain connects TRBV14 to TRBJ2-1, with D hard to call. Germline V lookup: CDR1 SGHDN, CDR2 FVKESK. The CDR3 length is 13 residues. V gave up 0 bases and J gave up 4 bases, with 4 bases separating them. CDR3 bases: TGTGCCAGCAGCCAAGACCAGTACAATGAGCAGTTCTTC. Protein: CASSQDQYNEQFF.